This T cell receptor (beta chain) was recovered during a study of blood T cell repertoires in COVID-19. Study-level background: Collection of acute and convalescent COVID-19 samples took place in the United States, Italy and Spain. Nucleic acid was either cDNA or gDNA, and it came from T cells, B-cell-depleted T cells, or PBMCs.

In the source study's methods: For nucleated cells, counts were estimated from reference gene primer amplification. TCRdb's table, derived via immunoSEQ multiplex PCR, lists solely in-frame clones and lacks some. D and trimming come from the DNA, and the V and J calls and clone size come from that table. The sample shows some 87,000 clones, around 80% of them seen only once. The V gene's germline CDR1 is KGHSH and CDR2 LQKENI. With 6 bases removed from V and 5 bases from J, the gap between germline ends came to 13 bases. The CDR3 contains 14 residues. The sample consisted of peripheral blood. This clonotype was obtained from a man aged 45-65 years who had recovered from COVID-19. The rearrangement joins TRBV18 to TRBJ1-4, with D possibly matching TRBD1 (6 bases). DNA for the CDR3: TGTGCCAGCTCGCAACAGGGAGGGAATGAAAAACTGTTTTTT. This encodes CASSQQGGNEKLFF.